The present T cell receptor beta chain was sequenced within a study of cytomegalovirus exposure and HLA in healthy donors. Background on the study: In a later analysis, it was reported that the 120 or so validation repertoires had been produced on the same platform as the 500 to 750 repertoires belonging to the first cohort. Study results and limitations: Rarity characterized most TCR sequences, yet some public TCRs appeared in many donors.

Produced via immunoSEQ multiplex PCR; TCRdb's table is partial and in-frame only. This repertoire shows over 200,000 clones, roughly 87% found once; its top ten account for roughly 2%. This CDR3 is 14 amino acids long. Germline V gives CDR1 SGHRS, CDR2 YFSETQ. The junction had 0 bases not matched to a gene; V was cut back by 0 bases and J by 2 bases. Regarding this clone: Antigen unknown.

This receptor was taken from a woman aged 18-30 years in good health and CMV-seropositive. The gene calls are TRBV5-1 and TRBJ1-2; TRBD1 agrees at 8 bases. Material for sequencing was PBMCs. The CDR3 region is CASSLGQGNYGYTF. The CDR3 bases are TGCGCCAGCAGCTTGGGACAGGGGAACTATGGCTACACCTTC.